This T cell receptor beta chain was captured in a study of T-cell memory formation after mild COVID-19. The CDR3 is 17 amino acids. CDR1 is LGHNA and CDR2 is YSLEER in the germline V gene. Losses at the gene ends were 4 bases for V and 10 bases for J; bases not matched to a gene: 14. Study-wide results and caveats: There were some responding clones in pre-infection memory, which suggested that cross-reactive memory had joined. From day 15 to 85, contracting clones were balanced between CD4 and CD8, whereas later expanders leaned toward CD4+.

5'RACE primed at constant segments yielded TCR alpha and TCR beta cDNA libraries bearing sample barcodes and UMIs. One entry per CDR3 protein, called by TCRdb with MiXCR from the 5' RACE reads. The sample yields around 250,000 distinct CDR3 sequences, 9.4% seen once. A remark on this clonotype: Its antigen is not known.

Sequencing used PBMCs or a T cell subset sorted from them (not recorded which). The clonotype originates from a young man who had mild COVID-19 (a few samples of this study predate the infection). Cell type and time point are not known. The gene calls are TRBV4-3 and TRBJ1-6; 9 bases are a match to TRBD1. The CDR3 protein is CASSRASTGGRESPLHF. CDR3 coding DNA: TGCGCCAGCAGCCGAGCCTCGACAGGGGGACGGGAGTCACCCCTCCACTTT.